Presented here are 19 T cell receptor beta chains from one specimen sequenced in a study of shared clonotypes between healthy human individuals. Naive CD8 cells lacked CD45RO, underwent positive selection for CCR7 and left out terminally differentiated effector memory CD45RA+ cells. Only in-frame clones appear in the TCRdb table, and some are missing; sequencing was by immunoSEQ multiplex PCR. The sample lists 1.5 million to 2.5 million clones; around 96% were seen once. Sequenced input: naive CD8+ T cells sorted from blood. Receptors originate from a man aged 18 to 35 in good health.

The CDR3, as DNA: TGTGCCAGCAGCTTTTCCAGGACAGGGTTGGTCGGGGAGCTGTTTTTT. It yields the protein CASSFSRTGLVGELFF. V gene TRBV5-5 combines with J gene TRBJ2-2; 8 nucleotides agree with TRBD1. The CDR3 totals 16 residues. V lost 2 bases to trimming and J lost 7 bases; unmatched junction nucleotides: 10. Per germline, CDR1 SGHKS and CDR2 YYEKEE (reference sequence).

Comments on this clone: In the same sample, other DNA sequences code for this CDR3. The chain joins TRBV14 to TRBJ1-2; no clear D gene. CDR1 is SGHDN, CDR2 FVKESK, per germline. V was clipped by 4 bases and J by 0 bases, with 6 bases between them. This CDR3 region has 13 residues. The CDR3 DNA reads TGTGCCAGCAGCCCAGGTTCTAACTATGGCTACACCTTC. Translation: CASSPGSNYGYTF.

V gene TRBV28 combines with J gene TRBJ1-6, with D possibly TRBD1 on 5 matching bases. V lost 3 bases and J lost 7, with 13 bases in between. The CDR3 consists of 15 residues. Germline CDR1 is MDHEN and CDR2 is SYDVKM. The DNA of the CDR3 is TGTGCCAGCAGTTTTCCCCCGGGGGAGAATTCACCCCTCCACTTT. Translation gives CASSFPPGENSPLHF.

This clone has just a few counts. The J gene is TRBJ2-5, the V gene TRBV5-5, with D perhaps matching TRBD2 (5 bases). V was trimmed by 1 base and J by 4 bases, leaving 14 bases between them. The CDR3 extends over 15 amino acids. Germline V gene lookup returns CDR1 SGHKS and CDR2 YYEKEE (reference sequence). CDR3 bases: TGTGCCAGCAGCTTGTACTTGGACTGGTTAGAGACCCAGTACTTC. Its protein is CASSLYLDWLETQYF.

This clone was detected once. CDR3 nucleotide sequence: TGCAGCGTTGAAGGCTTTGAGAGAGGGGACTCCTACAATGAGCAGTTCTTC. The encoded protein is CSVEGFERGDSYNEQFF. This chain uses TRBV29-1 with TRBJ2-1, with D perhaps TRBD1 or TRBD2 (5 bases each). The germline V and J ends were trimmed by 1 base and 0 bases, with 16 bases remaining between them. Germline V CDR1 and CDR2: SQVTM, ANQGSEA. CDR3 length: 17 amino acids.

This clone was found once. The chain couples TRBV10-2 to TRBJ2-2; no definite D call. This CDR3 region has 15 residues. Looked up from germline, CDR1 is WSHSY and CDR2 is SAAADI. The V and J ends lost 4 bases and 0 bases respectively, with 9 bases between them. CDR3 DNA sequence: TGCGCCAGCAGTGGAACGCCCGCGAACACCGGGGAGCTGTTTTTT. It is translated as CASSGTPANTGELFF.

The rearrangement uses TRBV2 and TRBJ2-7, with D perhaps assigned TRBD1 or TRBD2 (6 bases each). Germline V gene sequence: CDR1 SNHLY, CDR2 FYNNEI. This CDR3 has 15 residues. The V and J ends lost 6 bases and 7 bases respectively, with 22 bases between them. The CDR3 region is CASRGGQGAREEQYF. CDR3 sequence (DNA): TGTGCCAGCAGGGGGGGCCAAGGGGCCCGGGAGGAGCAGTACTTC.

The chain has TRBV5-6 and TRBJ2-7, with 7 bases aligning to TRBD1. Unmatched junction bases numbered 13, after V lost 7 bases and J lost 3 bases. This CDR3 contains 15 residues. Per germline, CDR1 SGHDT and CDR2 YYEEEE. CDR3: CASEGQSPEFYEQYF. CDR3 nucleotides: TGTGCCAGCGAGGGACAGAGCCCGGAATTCTACGAGCAGTACTTC.

V and J are TRBV19 and TRBJ2-1; 7 nucleotides agree with TRBD2. CDR3 length: 17 residues. In germline, CDR1 is LNHDA, CDR2 SQIVND (reference sequence). The junction had 14 bases not matched to a gene; V was cut back by 7 bases and J by 2 bases. The CDR3 protein is CASTGLVGWTTYNEQFF. CDR3 DNA: TGTGCCAGTACTGGACTAGTAGGGTGGACTACCTACAATGAGCAGTTCTTC.

Details on this clone: A junction boundary mismatches the germline segment, possibly from a read error. The sample carries other DNA sequences with the same CDR3. V and J are TRBV11-2 and TRBJ1-2; 8 nucleotides line up with TRBD1. Germline V lookup: CDR1 SGHAT, CDR2 FQNNGV. CDR3 length: 14 residues. The CDR3 DNA sequence: TGTGCCAGCAGTTTAGGACAGGGACGCTATGGCTACACCTTC. Residues: CASSLGQGRYGYTF.

This rearrangement joins TRBV14 to TRBJ2-1, with 7 positions matching TRBD1. The CDR3 length is 15 residues. Per germline, CDR1 SGHDN and CDR2 FVKESK. With V trimmed by 5 bases and J by 5 bases, 9 bases remained unmatched. CDR3 in DNA: TGTGCCAGCAGCGTAGGGACAGCTGGGCACAATGAGCAGTTCTTC. Amino acids: CASSVGTAGHNEQFF. The variable domain in full, with the rest retrieved from reference TRBV14 and TRBJ2-1, is EAGVTQFPSHSVIEKGQTVTLRCDPISGHDNLYWYRRVMGKEIKFLLHFVKESKQDESGMPNNRFLAERTGGTYSTLKVQPAELEDSGVYFCASSVGTAGHNEQFFGPGTRLTVL.

This chain joins TRBV5-1 and TRBJ2-3, with 9 positions matching TRBD2. Germline CDR1 reads SGHRS; CDR2 reads YFSETQ. The CDR3 extends over 15 amino acids. V lost 0 bases and J lost 4; bases outside the gene matches: 3. CDR3 coding DNA: TGCGCCAGCAGCTTGGTCATAGCGGGGGCAGATACGCAGTATTTT. It translates to CASSLVIAGADTQYF. The whole variable domain, remainder taken from reference TRBV5-1 and TRBJ2-3, is KAGVTQTPRYLIKTRGQQVTLSCSPISGHRSVSWYQQTPGQGLQFLFEYFSETQRNKGNFPGRFSGRQFSNSRSEMNVSTLELGDSALYLCASSLVIAGADTQYFGPGTRLTVL.

The rearrangement links TRBV5-1 to TRBJ2-7; D may be TRBD1 (6 bases). Germline values: CDR1 SGHRS, CDR2 YFSETQ. The CDR3 runs 16 residues. Trimming removed 0 bases at V and 1 base at J, with 14 bases between. This chain's CDR3 is CASSLGLTGPSYEQYF. The DNA of the CDR3 is TGCGCCAGCAGCTTGGGACTGACAGGCCCTTCCTACGAGCAGTACTTC.

The CDR3 bases are TGTGCCAGCAGTTATACAGGTCCCTCCTACGAGCAGTACTTC. This translates into CASSYTGPSYEQYF. The chain combines TRBV6-5 with TRBJ2-7, with TRBD1 as a possible D gene (5 bases). Per the germline V gene, CDR1 is MNHEY and CDR2 is SVGAGI. Deletions cut 3 bases from V and 0 bases from J, with 9 bases between. This CDR3 contains 14 residues.

The table lists this clone with a count of one. The chain links TRBV5-6 to TRBJ1-6; 7 bases line up with TRBD1. Unmatched junction bases numbered 7, after V lost 4 bases and J lost 3 bases. Germline CDR1 SGHDT, CDR2 YYEEEE. The CDR3 has 16 amino acids. DNA for the CDR3: TGTGCCAGCAGCAGTACAGGGGATTTCTATAATTCACCCCTCCACTTT. It is translated as CASSSTGDFYNSPLHF.

The chain employs TRBV5-1 and TRBJ2-7; D might be TRBD1 or TRBD2, each matching 5 bases. Trimming shortened V by 4 bases and J by 0 bases, and 17 bases separated the two germline ends. The length of the CDR3 is 16 residues. Per the germline V gene, CDR1 is SGHRS and CDR2 is YFSETQ. CDR3 sequence reads: CASSLKGTVSSYEQYF. DNA of the CDR3: TGCGCCAGCAGCCTAAAAGGGACGGTGAGCTCCTACGAGCAGTACTTC.

This chain connects TRBV7-9 to TRBJ1-1; 7 nucleotides agree with TRBD1. The V segment lost 3 bases and the J segment 4 bases; nucleotides outside the gene matches: 5. Per germline, CDR1 SEHNR and CDR2 FQNEAQ (reference sequence). This CDR3 is 14 amino acids long. CDR3 DNA: TGTGCCAGCAGCTTTGCCAACAGGGGCACTGAAGCTTTCTTT. It translates to CASSFANRGTEAFF.

The chain couples TRBV29-1 to TRBJ2-1, with 7 bases lining up with TRBD2. Trimming cost V 2 bases and J 0 bases; bases outside gene matches: 7. From germline, CDR1 is SQVTM and CDR2 ANQGSEA. The CDR3 is 16 amino acids. This CDR3 is CSVEIPLAASYNEQFF. In DNA form, the CDR3 reads TGCAGCGTTGAAATCCCCCTAGCGGCCTCCTACAATGAGCAGTTCTTC.

The chain links TRBV14 to TRBJ2-1; D possibly uses TRBD1 or TRBD2 (6 bases each). V was pared by 1 base and J by 4 bases, with 26 bases between. The CDR3 is made up of 20 amino acids. The germline V gene encodes CDR1 SGHDN and CDR2 FVKESK. DNA of the CDR3: TGTGCCAGCAGCCAAGGGGGCACAGGGAACTACAGGGACTTTTACAATGAGCAGTTCTTC. Its translation is CASSQGGTGNYRDFYNEQFF.